A selection of T cell receptor beta chains follows, all from one sample in a study of T cells in Graves' hyperthyroidism and ophthalmopathy. In TCRdb, the multiplex PCR reads were re-called with MiXCR into one record per CDR3 protein. The table records under 550,000 distinct CDR3 sequences, just under 20% of them present only once. The sample was blood. These receptor sequences come from a man aged 35 to 55 with Graves' ophthalmopathy. Both conserved end residues are part of each CDR3. A D gene is named only where the DNA matches it firmly. Clone size is stated in some rows and not others, as once, few, many or a class when expanded.

length	D	V	J	size	CDR3	DNA
13	NA	TRBV15	TRBJ2-7	NA	CATSRADSYEQYF	TGTGCCACCAGCAGAGCAGACAGTTACGAGCAGTACTTC
15	TRBD2	TRBV6-9	TRBJ2-7	once	CASSSGAGGPHEQYF	TGTGCCAGCAGTTCAGGGGCGGGAGGGCCCCACGAGCAGTACTTC
16	TRBD1	TRBV28	TRBJ2-2	few	CASSLGDRVGTGELFF	TGTGCCAGCAGTTTGGGGGACAGGGTGGGGACCGGGGAGCTGTTTTTT
14	NA	TRBV4-1	TRBJ1-4	NA	CASSLGKGGEKLFF	TGCGCCAGCAGTCTAGGGAAAGGGGGTGAAAAACTGTTTTTT
15	TRBD1	TRBV30	TRBJ1-6	NA	CAWSSGGPANSPLHF	TGTGCCTGGAGTTCAGGGGGGCCTGCTAATTCACCCCTCCACTTT
15	TRBD2	TRBV28	TRBJ2-7	many	CASSALASGSYEQYF	TGTGCCAGCAGTGCCCTGGCTAGCGGATCCTACGAGCAGTACTTC
13	TRBD1	TRBV7-9	TRBJ2-3	NA	CASRNQGADTQYF	TGTGCCAGCAGGAATCAGGGGGCAGATACGCAGTATTTT
14	NA	TRBV11-2	TRBJ1-4	NA	CASSLVGGFGKLFF	TGTGCCAGCAGCTTAGTGGGAGGGTTTGGGAAACTGTTTTTT
15	NA	TRBV7-2	TRBJ2-1	many	CASSYRDGPYNEQFF	TGTGCCAGCAGCTACCGGGACGGGCCCTACAATGAGCAGTTCTTC
16	TRBD2	TRBV29-1	TRBJ2-1	NA	CSVLGPSGSSYNEQSF	TGCAGCGTTTTAGGCCCAAGCGGGAGCAGCTACAATGAGCAGTCCTTC
13	NA	TRBV15	TRBJ1-2	NA	CATSPGRSYGYTF	TGTGCCACCAGCCCGGGACGTTCTTATGGCTACACCTTC
11	NA	TRBV9	TRBJ2-1	NA	CASSPDGEQFF	TGTGCCAGCAGCCCAGATGGGGAGCAGTTCTTC
12	NA	TRBV18	TRBJ2-7	many	CASSLGQDEQYF	TGTGCCAGCTCACTAGGACAAGACGAGCAGTACTTC
13	NA	TRBV25-1	TRBJ2-7	few	CASSVPGPYEQYF	TGTGCCAGCAGTGTTCCGGGGCCGTACGAGCAGTACTTC
19	TRBD2	TRBV2	TRBJ2-3	NA	CASSDGASGRLSSTDTQYF	TGTGCCAGCAGTGACGGGGCTAGCGGGAGGCTCTCTAGCACAGATACGCAGTATTTT
13	NA	TRBV5-1	TRBJ1-1	NA	CASSFRGHPEAFF	TGCGCCAGCAGCTTCAGGGGTCACCCTGAAGCTTTCTTT
14	NA	TRBV18	TRBJ1-2	few	CASSPPRQAYGYTF	TGTGCCAGCTCACCACCCCGTCAAGCCTATGGCTACACCTTC
14	TRBD1	TRBV9	TRBJ2-3	few	CASNRDRVADTQYF	TGTGCCAGCAACCGGGACAGGGTGGCAGATACGCAGTATTTT
14	NA	TRBV30	TRBJ1-1	many	CAWSVLSGPASAFF	TGTGCCTGGAGTGTACTGTCCGGGCCGGCGTCCGCTTTCTTT
17	TRBD2	TRBV30	TRBJ2-7	few	CAWSVLLAGDDSYEQYF	TGTGCCTGGAGTGTACTTCTAGCGGGAGACGACTCCTACGAGCAGTACTTC
14	NA	TRBV9	TRBJ2-7	NA	CASSVADSLYEQYF	TGTGCCAGCAGCGTAGCTGACAGCCTCTACGAGCAGTACTTC
17	TRBD1	TRBV9	TRBJ1-2	many	CASSANRYRQGTYGYTF	TGTGCCAGCAGCGCGAACCGATACAGACAGGGAACTTATGGCTACACCTTC
15	NA	TRBV27	TRBJ1-2	NA	CASSSALVQGNDYTF	TGTGCCAGCAGTTCAGCCCTGGTACAGGGTAATGACTACACCTTC
13	NA	TRBV5-1	TRBJ2-3	NA	CASSLQGSDTQYF	TGCGCCAGCAGCTTGCAGGGATCCGATACGCAGTATTTT
13	NA	TRBV20-1	TRBJ2-5	many	CSASGQWGETQYF	TGCAGTGCTAGCGGTCAGTGGGGGGAGACCCAGTACTTC
16	TRBD1	TRBV2	TRBJ2-7	many	CASRGGDRGRSNEQYF	TGTGCCAGCAGGGGCGGGGACAGGGGGCGCAGCAACGAGCAGTACTTC
13	NA	TRBV27	TRBJ2-3	many	CASSYGRTDTQYF	TGTGCCAGCAGTTACGGGAGAACAGATACGCAGTATTTT
13	NA	TRBV15	TRBJ1-2	NA	CATSREEGYGYTF	TGTGCCACCAGCAGAGAGGAAGGCTATGGCTACACCTTC
15	NA	TRBV7-2	TRBJ2-1	few	CASSAIPSVYNEQFF	TGTGCCAGCAGCGCCATCCCGAGTGTTTACAATGAGCAGTTCTTC
15	NA	TRBV4-3	TRBJ2-4	NA	CASSQYRTGRDIQYF	TGCGCCAGCAGCCAATACCGGACAGGGAGGGACATTCAGTACTTC
13	NA	TRBV5-1	TRBJ2-1	NA	CASSSLAQGVQFF	TGCGCCAGCAGCTCCTTAGCCCAGGGTGTGCAGTTCTTC
20	TRBD2	TRBV11-2	TRBJ2-2	NA	CASSLVLVSGRVGNTGELFF	TGTGCCAGCAGCTTAGTACTGGTTAGCGGGAGGGTAGGGAACACCGGGGAGCTGTTTTTT
17	NA	TRBV7-2	TRBJ2-3	NA	CASSLSRGRGGADTQYF	TGTGCCAGCAGCCTCTCACGAGGCAGGGGGGGGGCAGATACGCAGTATTTT
12	NA	TRBV7-3	TRBJ2-1	NA	CASSWRNDEQFF	TGTGCCAGCAGCTGGAGGAACGATGAGCAGTTCTTC
13	NA	TRBV5-4	TRBJ2-7	NA	CASSLAEGDEQYF	TGTGCCAGCAGCTTGGCCGAAGGGGACGAGCAGTACTTC
17	TRBD1	TRBV5-1	TRBJ1-2	many	CASSLGTDRAKFYGYTF	TGCGCCAGCAGCTTGGGAACGGACAGGGCTAAGTTTTATGGCTACACCTTC
15	NA	TRBV12-3/TRBV12-4	TRBJ1-5	many	CASSLAPDGGQPQHF	TGTGCCAGCAGTTTAGCCCCGGACGGCGGTCAGCCCCAGCATTTT
14	NA	TRBV2	TRBJ1-2	many	CASSVMEGLEGYTF	TGTGCCAGCAGTGTCATGGAGGGGCTAGAAGGCTACACCTTC
19	TRBD2	TRBV9	TRBJ2-2	NA	CASSVWPGGRGGFTGELFF	TGTGCCAGCAGCGTTTGGCCGGGTGGGAGGGGAGGGTTCACCGGGGAGCTGTTTTTT
16	TRBD2	TRBV20-1	TRBJ2-1	few	CSARNFLSGAGNEQFF	TGCAGTGCTAGAAACTTCCTTAGCGGGGCGGGTAATGAGCAGTTCTTC
14	TRBD1	TRBV7-2	TRBJ2-5	NA	CASSSDRAVETQYF	TGTGCCAGCAGCTCGGACAGGGCAGTGGAGACCCAGTACTTC
16	NA	TRBV7-2	TRBJ1-4	few	CASSLVSTSVNEKLFF	TGTGCCAGCAGCTTAGTTTCCACTTCTGTTAATGAAAAACTGTTTTTT
15	NA	TRBV7-9	TRBJ1-1	few	CASREGRTMNTEAFF	TGTGCCAGCAGGGAGGGACGGACGATGAACACTGAAGCTTTCTTT
15	NA	TRBV12-3/TRBV12-4	TRBJ2-6	few	CASSLDLAGANVLTF	TGTGCCAGCAGTTTAGACTTGGCTGGGGCCAACGTCCTGACTTTC
15	NA	TRBV6-1	TRBJ2-1	few	CASAPGGSTYNEQFF	TGTGCCAGCGCCCCGGGCGGGTCGACCTACAATGAGCAGTTCTTC
15	TRBD2	TRBV19	TRBJ2-1	NA	CASSIVGLAGVEQFF	TGTGCCAGTAGTATAGTTGGACTAGCGGGAGTTGAGCAGTTCTTC
12	NA	TRBV6-1	TRBJ2-7	few	CASGDPYYEQYF	TGTGCCAGCGGTGACCCGTACTACGAGCAGTACTTC
15	TRBD2	TRBV11-3	TRBJ2-7	many	CASSLASGGPYEQYF	TGTGCCAGCAGCCTTGCTAGCGGGGGGCCCTACGAGCAGTACTTC
16	TRBD2	TRBV5-1	TRBJ2-1	NA	CASSWGVSGGAHEQFF	TGCGCCAGCAGCTGGGGGGTTAGCGGGGGGGCGCATGAGCAGTTCTTC
20	NA	TRBV9	TRBJ2-6	NA	CASSVAAIMGAAAGANVLTF	TGTGCCAGCAGCGTAGCCGCGATAATGGGGGCAGCGGCTGGGGCCAACGTCCTGACTTTC
14	NA	TRBV15	TRBJ1-3	few	CATRGLGGGNTIYF	TGTGCCACCAGGGGACTAGGTGGTGGAAACACCATATATTTT
18	NA	TRBV7-2	TRBJ2-5	many	CASSLHPPGRGHDETQYF	TGTGCCAGCAGCTTACATCCCCCGGGCAGGGGACACGATGAGACCCAGTACTTC
16	NA	TRBV6-5	TRBJ1-2	NA	CASSHRTEGFLRGYTF	TGTGCCAGCAGTCACCGGACAGAGGGGTTTTTGAGAGGCTACACCTTC